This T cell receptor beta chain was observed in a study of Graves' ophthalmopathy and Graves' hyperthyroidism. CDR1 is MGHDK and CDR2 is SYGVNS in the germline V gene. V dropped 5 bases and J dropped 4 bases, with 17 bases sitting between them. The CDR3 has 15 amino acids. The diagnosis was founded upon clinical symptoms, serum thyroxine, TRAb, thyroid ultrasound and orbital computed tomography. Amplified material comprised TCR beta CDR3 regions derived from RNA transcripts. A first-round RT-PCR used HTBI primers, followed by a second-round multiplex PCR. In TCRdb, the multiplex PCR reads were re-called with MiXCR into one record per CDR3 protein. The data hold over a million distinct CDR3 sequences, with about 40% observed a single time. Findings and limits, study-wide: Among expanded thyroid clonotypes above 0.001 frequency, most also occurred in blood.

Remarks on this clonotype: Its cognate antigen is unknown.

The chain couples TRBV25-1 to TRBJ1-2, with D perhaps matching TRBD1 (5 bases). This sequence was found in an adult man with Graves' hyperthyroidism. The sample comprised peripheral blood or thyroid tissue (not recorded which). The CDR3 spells CASSLPGPQGYGYTF. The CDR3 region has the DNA TGTGCCAGCAGTTTACCCGGGCCCCAGGGCTATGGCTACACCTTC.